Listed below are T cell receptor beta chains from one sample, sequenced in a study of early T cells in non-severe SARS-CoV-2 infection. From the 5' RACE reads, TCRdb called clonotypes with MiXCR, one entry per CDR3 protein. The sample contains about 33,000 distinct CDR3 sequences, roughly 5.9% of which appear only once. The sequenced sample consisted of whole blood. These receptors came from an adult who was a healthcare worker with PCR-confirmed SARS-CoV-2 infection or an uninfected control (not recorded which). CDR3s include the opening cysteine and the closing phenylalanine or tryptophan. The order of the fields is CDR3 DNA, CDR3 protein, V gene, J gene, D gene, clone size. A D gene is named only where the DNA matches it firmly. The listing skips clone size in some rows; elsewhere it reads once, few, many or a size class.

DNA: TGTGCCAGCACCCGTCCAGGGCCGACAGATACGCAGTATTTT
CDR3: CASTRPGPTDTQYF
V: TRBV5-4
J: TRBJ2-3
D: .
size: .

DNA: TGTGCCAGCAGGCGCTCCTATAATTCACCCCTCCACTTT
CDR3: CASRRSYNSPLHF
V: TRBV6-5
J: TRBJ1-6
D: .
size: many

DNA: TGTGCCAGCAGTGAGAACTCCTATAATTCACCCCTCCACTTT
CDR3: CASSENSYNSPLHF
V: TRBV2
J: TRBJ1-6
D: .
size: few

DNA: TGTGCCAGCAGCTTAGGGGACAGGGGTGGCGAGACCCAGTACTTC
CDR3: CASSLGDRGGETQYF
V: TRBV11-2
J: TRBJ2-5
D: TRBD1
size: many

DNA: TGTGCCAGCAGCTTAAGGGGGACATCTGATGGCTACACCTTC
CDR3: CASSLRGTSDGYTF
V: TRBV7-2
J: TRBJ1-2
D: .
size: many

DNA: TGTGCCACCAGCAGAGATCCCGGGGACGATGGCACAGATACGCAGTATTTT
CDR3: CATSRDPGDDGTDTQYF
V: TRBV15
J: TRBJ2-3
D: .
size: many

DNA: TGTGCCATCAGTGAGTCGACAGTCGGACTGCGGGTAAGGAATGAGCAGTTCTTC
CDR3: CAISESTVGLRVRNEQFF
V: TRBV10-3
J: TRBJ2-1
D: .
size: many

DNA: TGCAGCGCCGGAAAGGGACTGTACCAAGAGACCCAGTACTTC
CDR3: CSAGKGLYQETQYF
V: TRBV29-1
J: TRBJ2-5
D: .
size: many

DNA: TGTGCCAGACAGGGAGACACCGGGGAGCTGTTTTTT
CDR3: CARQGDTGELFF
V: TRBV12-3/TRBV12-4
J: TRBJ2-2
D: .
size: many

DNA: TGTGCCAGCGGCACGGGACGGAGCTACAATGAGCAGTTCTTC
CDR3: CASGTGRSYNEQFF
V: TRBV2
J: TRBJ2-1
D: .
size: many

DNA: TGTGCCAGCAGTTCTTTATGGGGGGAGGGTTACAATGAGCAGTTCTTC
CDR3: CASSSLWGEGYNEQFF
V: TRBV28
J: TRBJ2-1
D: TRBD2
size: many

DNA: TGTGCCAGCAGTCTGTATTCGCTTTACGAGCAGTACTTC
CDR3: CASSLYSLYEQYF
V: TRBV6-2/TRBV6-3
J: TRBJ2-7
D: .
size: .

DNA: TGCGCCAGCGGGGAAAGGAGCACAGATACGCAGTATTTT
CDR3: CASGERSTDTQYF
V: TRBV10-2
J: TRBJ2-3
D: .
size: many

DNA: TGTGCCAGCAGCCAGCAGCGGGGAGGGAATGAGCAGTTCTTC
CDR3: CASSQQRGGNEQFF
V: TRBV3-1
J: TRBJ2-1
D: TRBD2
size: .

DNA: TGCGCCAGCAGCTCGACCTCGACAGGGTTTGGTAATGAAGCTTTCTTT
CDR3: CASSSTSTGFGNEAFF
V: TRBV5-1
J: TRBJ1-1
D: TRBD1
size: many

DNA: TGTGCCAGCAGCTTGTTATATCCGGGAGGGCCTGCAGATACGCAGTATTTT
CDR3: CASSLLYPGGPADTQYF
V: TRBV5-5
J: TRBJ2-3
D: TRBD2
size: .

DNA: TGTGCTAGCAGCCCGTTGGGCCACTCCACAGATACGCAGTATTTT
CDR3: CASSPLGHSTDTQYF
V: TRBV7-7
J: TRBJ2-3
D: .
size: many

DNA: TGTGCCAGTAGTCCCGGACGGACCTCCTACAATGAGCAGTTCTTC
CDR3: CASSPGRTSYNEQFF
V: TRBV19
J: TRBJ2-1
D: .
size: few

DNA: TGCAGTGCTAGAAGGACAGGGGATGGCTACACCTTC
CDR3: CSARRTGDGYTF
V: TRBV20-1
J: TRBJ1-2
D: TRBD1
size: many

DNA: TGCGCCAGCAGCTTGGGTGTTGACTCTATAGGGGGAGAGACCCAGTACTTC
CDR3: CASSLGVDSIGGETQYF
V: TRBV5-1
J: TRBJ2-5
D: .
size: many

DNA: TGCGCCAGCAGAGCCGGGCTAAGCTCTGGAAACACCATATATTTT
CDR3: CASRAGLSSGNTIYF
V: TRBV10-1
J: TRBJ1-3
D: .
size: many

DNA: TGTGCCAGTAGCGGAGACAACACAGATACGCAGTATTTT
CDR3: CASSGDNTDTQYF
V: TRBV19
J: TRBJ2-3
D: .
size: many

DNA: TGTGCCACCAGCCCCGATCCTGCTGGGAACACTGAAGCTTTCTTT
CDR3: CATSPDPAGNTEAFF
V: TRBV15
J: TRBJ1-1
D: .
size: many

DNA: TGTGCCAGCAGGAAAGTGAACACCGGGGAGCTGTTTTTT
CDR3: CASRKVNTGELFF
V: TRBV2
J: TRBJ2-2
D: .
size: many

DNA: TGTGCCAGCAGCGCGTGGGACAGACACTTACCCCAGCATTTT
CDR3: CASSAWDRHLPQHF
V: TRBV9
J: TRBJ1-5
D: TRBD1
size: many

DNA: TGTGCCAGCAGCCAAGATCCGTACACAGGGGCAATGAATTCACCCCTCCACTTT
CDR3: CASSQDPYTGAMNSPLHF
V: TRBV4-2
J: TRBJ1-6
D: TRBD1
size: few

DNA: TGTGCCAGCAGCTTAGCGCGGGGGCGCCTGGAGACCCAGTACTTC
CDR3: CASSLARGRLETQYF
V: TRBV7-2
J: TRBJ2-5
D: .
size: .

DNA: TGCGCCAGCAGCCAAGATCGGGGACGGTACACTGAAGCTTTCTTT
CDR3: CASSQDRGRYTEAFF
V: TRBV4-3
J: TRBJ1-1
D: .
size: many

DNA: TGTGCCAGTAGTCGACTAGCGGGAGGGTTCTCCACCGGGGAGCTGTTTTTT
CDR3: CASSRLAGGFSTGELFF
V: TRBV19
J: TRBJ2-2
D: TRBD2
size: many

DNA: TGTGCCAGCAGCCCCCGACAGGGACTCACAGATACGCAGTATTTT
CDR3: CASSPRQGLTDTQYF
V: TRBV11-3
J: TRBJ2-3
D: .
size: many

DNA: TGCAGTGCTAGAGATCACAGAGGGACTGAAGCTTTCTTT
CDR3: CSARDHRGTEAFF
V: TRBV20-1
J: TRBJ1-1
D: .
size: many

DNA: TGTGCCAGCAGCCCGGGACTAGCGGGGTTTAGCACAGATACGCAGTATTTT
CDR3: CASSPGLAGFSTDTQYF
V: TRBV7-2
J: TRBJ2-3
D: TRBD2
size: many

DNA: TGTGCCAGCAGCTTTAGCGGGAGCGTGGAGGATGAGCAGTTCTTC
CDR3: CASSFSGSVEDEQFF
V: TRBV11-2
J: TRBJ2-1
D: TRBD2
size: medium-sized

DNA: TGTGCCAGCAGTGACGCCGGGACAAACTCCTACAATGAGCAGTTCTTC
CDR3: CASSDAGTNSYNEQFF
V: TRBV12-3/TRBV12-4
J: TRBJ2-1
D: .
size: few

DNA: TGCAGTGCTAGAGGGGACCCACCAAGATCAAGAGGCGAGACCCAGTACTTC
CDR3: CSARGDPPRSRGETQYF
V: TRBV20-1
J: TRBJ2-5
D: .
size: many

DNA: TGCAGTGCTAGCCGGACAGCCTACAATGAGCAGTTCTTC
CDR3: CSASRTAYNEQFF
V: TRBV20-1
J: TRBJ2-1
D: .
size: many

DNA: TGCAGTGCGAAGACTAGCGCAGCCACAGATACGCAGTATTTT
CDR3: CSAKTSAATDTQYF
V: TRBV20-1
J: TRBJ2-3
D: TRBD2
size: .

DNA: TGCGCCAGCAGCCAACCCGTATACAGGGGGTTAATCGATGAGCAGTTCTTC
CDR3: CASSQPVYRGLIDEQFF
V: TRBV4-3
J: TRBJ2-1
D: TRBD1
size: .

DNA: TGTGCCAGCAGGGGAGACAGGAACACTGAAGCTTTCTTT
CDR3: CASRGDRNTEAFF
V: TRBV12-3/TRBV12-4
J: TRBJ1-1
D: .
size: many

DNA: TGTGCCAGCAGCCAAGTGAAAAGGAGGAACACCGGGGAGCTGTTTTTT
CDR3: CASSQVKRRNTGELFF
V: TRBV3-1
J: TRBJ2-2
D: .
size: .